This T cell receptor beta chain stems from a study of OX40 agonist ivuxolimab in advanced cancers. Study summary: Cancers in dose escalation were hepatocellular, melanoma, renal cell and head and neck.

Here immunoSEQ multiplex PCR was the method, and the copy in TCRdb shows in-frame clones only, minus some. The sample includes 60,000 or so clones, about 92% seen only once; the top ten take around 25%. The CDR3 has 15 residues. Germline CDR1 and CDR2: SNHLY and FYNNEI. V shed 5 bases and J shed 2 bases, with 14 bases lying between them. V is TRBV2 and J is TRBJ2-3, with D tentatively TRBD1 (7 bases). This clonotype was obtained from an adult with an advanced solid tumor such as melanoma, head and neck, liver or kidney cancer. This specimen consisted of CD4+ or CD8+ T cells sorted from blood, obtained in a trial of the OX40 agonist ivuxolimab. As DNA, the CDR3 is TGTGCCAGCAGTAGACAGGGACTGATCACAGATACGCAGTATTTT. This encodes CASSRQGLITDTQYF.